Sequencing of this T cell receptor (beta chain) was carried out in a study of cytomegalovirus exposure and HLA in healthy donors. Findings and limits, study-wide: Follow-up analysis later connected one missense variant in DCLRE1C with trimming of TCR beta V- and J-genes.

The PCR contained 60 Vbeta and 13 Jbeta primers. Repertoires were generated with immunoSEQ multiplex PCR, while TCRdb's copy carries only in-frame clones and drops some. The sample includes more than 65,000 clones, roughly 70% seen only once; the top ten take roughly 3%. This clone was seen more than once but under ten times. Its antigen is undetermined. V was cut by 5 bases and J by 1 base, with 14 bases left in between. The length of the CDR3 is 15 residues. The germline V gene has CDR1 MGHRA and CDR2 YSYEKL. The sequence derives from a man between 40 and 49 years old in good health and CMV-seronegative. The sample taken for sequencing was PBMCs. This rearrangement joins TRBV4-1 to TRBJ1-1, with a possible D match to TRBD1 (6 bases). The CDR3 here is CASSYPQGTNTEAFF. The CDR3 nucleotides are TGCGCCAGCAGCTATCCACAGGGCACGAACACTGAAGCTTTCTTT.